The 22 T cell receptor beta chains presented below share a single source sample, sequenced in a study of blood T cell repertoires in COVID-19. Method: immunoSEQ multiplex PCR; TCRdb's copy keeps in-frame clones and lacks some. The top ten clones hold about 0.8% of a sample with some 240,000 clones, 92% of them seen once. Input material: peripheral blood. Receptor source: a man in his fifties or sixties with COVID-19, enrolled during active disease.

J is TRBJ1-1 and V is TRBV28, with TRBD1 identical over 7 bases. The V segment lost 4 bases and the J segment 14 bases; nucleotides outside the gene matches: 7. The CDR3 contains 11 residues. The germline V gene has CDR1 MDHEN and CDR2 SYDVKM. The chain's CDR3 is CASSYRGRCFF. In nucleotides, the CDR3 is TGTGCCAGCAGTTACAGGGGAAGATGCTTCTTT.

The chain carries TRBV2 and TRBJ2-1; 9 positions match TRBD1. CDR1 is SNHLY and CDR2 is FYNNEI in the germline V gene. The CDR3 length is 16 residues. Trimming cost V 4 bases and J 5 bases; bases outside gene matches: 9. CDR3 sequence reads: CASSVDDRGINNEQFF. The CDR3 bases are TGTGCCAGCAGTGTCGACGACAGGGGGATCAACAATGAGCAGTTCTTC.

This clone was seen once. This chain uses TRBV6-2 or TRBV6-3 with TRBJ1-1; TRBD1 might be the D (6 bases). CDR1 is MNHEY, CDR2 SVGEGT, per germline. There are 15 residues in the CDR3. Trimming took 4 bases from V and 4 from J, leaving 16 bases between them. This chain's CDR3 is CASSSFKRGTTEAFF. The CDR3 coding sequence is TGTGCCAGCAGTTCCTTTAAAAGGGGGACCACTGAAGCTTTCTTT.

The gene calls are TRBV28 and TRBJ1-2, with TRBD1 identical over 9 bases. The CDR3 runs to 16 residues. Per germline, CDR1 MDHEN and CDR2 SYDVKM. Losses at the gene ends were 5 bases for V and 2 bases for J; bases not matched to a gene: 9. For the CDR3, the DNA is TGTGCCAGCAGTAAAACAGGGGGCGCCGGAAACTATGGCTACACCTTC. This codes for CASSKTGGAGNYGYTF.

The CDR3 sequence is CASSILKTSTDTQYF. In DNA, the CDR3 is TGTGCCAGTAGTATATTAAAGACTAGCACAGATACGCAGTATTTT. This chain links TRBV19 with TRBJ2-3, with no clear D. From germline, CDR1 is LNHDA and CDR2 SQIVND (reference sequence). Trimming removed 2 bases from V and 0 bases from J, with 9 bases in between. The CDR3 has 15 amino acids.

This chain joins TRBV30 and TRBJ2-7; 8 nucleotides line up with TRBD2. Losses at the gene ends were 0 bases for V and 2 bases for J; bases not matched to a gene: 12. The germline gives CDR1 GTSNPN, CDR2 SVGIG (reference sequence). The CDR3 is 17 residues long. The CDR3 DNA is TGTGCCTGGAGTGTACTACCTGGTACCGGGAGGGCCTACGAGCAGTACTTC. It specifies CAWSVLPGTGRAYEQYF.

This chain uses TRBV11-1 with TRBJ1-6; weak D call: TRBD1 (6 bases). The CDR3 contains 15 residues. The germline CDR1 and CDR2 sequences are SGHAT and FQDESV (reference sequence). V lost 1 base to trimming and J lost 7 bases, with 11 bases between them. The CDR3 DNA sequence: TGTGCCAGCAGCTTAGAATCCCAGGGGAATTCACCCCTCCACTTT. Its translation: CASSLESQGNSPLHF. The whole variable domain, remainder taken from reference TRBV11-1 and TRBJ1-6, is EAEVAQSPRYKITEKSQAVAFWCDPISGHATLYWYRQILGQGPELLVQFQDESVVDDSQLPKDRFSAERLKGVDSTLKIQPAELGDSAMYLCASSLESQGNSPLHFGNGTRLTVT.

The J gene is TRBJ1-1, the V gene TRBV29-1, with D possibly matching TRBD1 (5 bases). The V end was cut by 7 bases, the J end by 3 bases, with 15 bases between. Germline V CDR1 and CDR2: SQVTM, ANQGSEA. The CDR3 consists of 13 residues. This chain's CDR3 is CSARTRGDTEAFF. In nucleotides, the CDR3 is TGCAGCGCCCGAACGCGGGGGGACACTGAAGCTTTCTTT.

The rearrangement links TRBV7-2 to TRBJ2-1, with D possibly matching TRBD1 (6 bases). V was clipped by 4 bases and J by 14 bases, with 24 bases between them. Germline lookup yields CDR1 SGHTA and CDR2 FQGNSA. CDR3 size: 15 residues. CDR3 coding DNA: TGTGCCAGCAGCTCCCGCTCGGGGCAGGGGCTTTTGAAGTTCTTC. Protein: CASSSRSGQGLLKFF.

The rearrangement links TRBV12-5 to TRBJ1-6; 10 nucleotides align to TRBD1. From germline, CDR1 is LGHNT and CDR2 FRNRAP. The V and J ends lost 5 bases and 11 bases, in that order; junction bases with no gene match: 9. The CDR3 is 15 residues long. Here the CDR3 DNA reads TGTGCTAGTGGTCTTAGGACAGGGGGAATGACACCCCTCCACTTT. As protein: CASGLRTGGMTPLHF.

The CDR3 region is CASSYRPGGYEQYF. In DNA form, the CDR3 reads TGTGCCAGCAGTTACCGGCCAGGGGGCTACGAGCAGTACTTC. This chain links TRBV6-5 with TRBJ2-7; TRBD1 agrees at 7 bases. CDR1 is MNHEY and CDR2 is SVGAGI in the germline V gene. The CDR3 contains 14 residues. Trimming took 2 bases from V and 3 from J; bases not matched to a gene: 4.

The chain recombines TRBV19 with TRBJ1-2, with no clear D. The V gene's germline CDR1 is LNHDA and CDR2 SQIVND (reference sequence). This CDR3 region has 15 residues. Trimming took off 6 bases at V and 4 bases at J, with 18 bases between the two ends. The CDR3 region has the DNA TGTGCCAGTAGCCCGGATGGAGCTCCATTCTATGGCTACACCTTC. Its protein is CASSPDGAPFYGYTF.

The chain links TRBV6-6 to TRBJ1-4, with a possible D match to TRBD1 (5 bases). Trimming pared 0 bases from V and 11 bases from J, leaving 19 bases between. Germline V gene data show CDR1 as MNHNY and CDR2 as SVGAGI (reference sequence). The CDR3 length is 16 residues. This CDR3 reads CASSYSHRRTTSKLFF. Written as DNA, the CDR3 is TGTGCCAGCAGTTACTCTCACAGAAGGACAACCTCTAAACTGTTTTTT.

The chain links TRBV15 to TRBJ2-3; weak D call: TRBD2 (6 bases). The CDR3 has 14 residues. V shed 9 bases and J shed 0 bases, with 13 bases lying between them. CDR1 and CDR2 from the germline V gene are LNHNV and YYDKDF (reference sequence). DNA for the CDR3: TGTGCCACGGTAGCTGGGGGGAGCACAGATACGCAGTATTTT. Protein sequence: CATVAGGSTDTQYF.

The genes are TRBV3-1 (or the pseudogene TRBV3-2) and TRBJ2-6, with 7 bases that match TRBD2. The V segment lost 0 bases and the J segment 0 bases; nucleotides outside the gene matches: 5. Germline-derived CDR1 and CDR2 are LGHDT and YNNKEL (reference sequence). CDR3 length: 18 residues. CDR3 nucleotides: TGTGCCAGCAGCCAAGAGACTAGCCGGAGCTCTGGGGCCAACGTCCTGACTTTC. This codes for CASSQETSRSSGANVLTF.

The CDR3 loop is CSVEGHHNGNTIYF. The CDR3, as DNA: TGCAGCGTTGAAGGACATCATAATGGAAACACCATATATTTT. V gene TRBV29-1 combines with J gene TRBJ1-3; D not resolved. Germline CDR1 reads SQVTM; CDR2 reads ANQGSEA. Trimming shortened V by 1 base and J by 3 bases, and 10 bases separated the two germline ends. This CDR3 spans 14 amino acids.

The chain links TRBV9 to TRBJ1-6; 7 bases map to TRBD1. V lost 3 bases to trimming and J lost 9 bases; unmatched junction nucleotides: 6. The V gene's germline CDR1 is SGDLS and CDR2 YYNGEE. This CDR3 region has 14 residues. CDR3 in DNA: TGTGCCAGCAGCGGCCGGGACAGTAGTTCACCCCTCCACTTT. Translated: CASSGRDSSSPLHF.

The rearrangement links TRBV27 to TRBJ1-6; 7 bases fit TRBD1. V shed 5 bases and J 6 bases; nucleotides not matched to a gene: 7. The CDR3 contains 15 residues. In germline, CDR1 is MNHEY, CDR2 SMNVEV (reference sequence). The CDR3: CASSPSGQVNSPLHF. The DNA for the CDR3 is TGTGCCAGCAGTCCCTCCGGACAGGTTAATTCACCCCTCCACTTT.

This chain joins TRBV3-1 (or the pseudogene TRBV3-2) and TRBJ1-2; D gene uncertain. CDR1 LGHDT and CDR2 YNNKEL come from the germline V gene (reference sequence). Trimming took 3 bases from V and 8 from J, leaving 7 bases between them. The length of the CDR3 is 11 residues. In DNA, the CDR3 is TGTGCCAGCAGCCATGAGGGCGGCTACACCTTC. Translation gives CASSHEGGYTF.

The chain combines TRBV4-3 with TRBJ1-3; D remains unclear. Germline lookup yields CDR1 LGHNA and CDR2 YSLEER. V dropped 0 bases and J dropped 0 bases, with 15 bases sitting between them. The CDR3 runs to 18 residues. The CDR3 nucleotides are TGCGCCAGCAGCCAAGAAGCAGGCTCAGTCAGCTCTGGAAACACCATATATTTT. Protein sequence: CASSQEAGSVSSGNTIYF.

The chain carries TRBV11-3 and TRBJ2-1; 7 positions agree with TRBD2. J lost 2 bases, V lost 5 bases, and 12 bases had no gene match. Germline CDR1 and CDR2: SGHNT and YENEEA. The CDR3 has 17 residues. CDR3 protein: CASSPQGGAGAYNEQFF. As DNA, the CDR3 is TGTGCCAGCAGCCCCCAGGGTGGGGCGGGGGCCTACAATGAGCAGTTCTTC.

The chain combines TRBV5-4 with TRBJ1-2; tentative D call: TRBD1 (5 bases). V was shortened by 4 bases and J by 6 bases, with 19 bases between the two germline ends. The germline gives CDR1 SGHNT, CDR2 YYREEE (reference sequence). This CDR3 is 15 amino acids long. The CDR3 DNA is TGTGCCAGCAGCCCCGGTCGCGCAGGGAGGGATGGCTACACCTTC. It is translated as CASSPGRAGRDGYTF.